The entry below describes one T cell receptor beta chain. Its specificity is not known. This specimen belongs to a study of shared clonotypes between healthy human individuals. Points from the study as a whole: Non-shared clonotypes had lower generation probabilities than those shared by all four donors.

As defined, naive CD8 cells were CD45RO-negative and positively selected for CCR7, with terminally differentiated effector memory CD45RA+ cells excluded. Across several immunoSEQ plates, the genomic DNA of each subset was split evenly. Measured with immunoSEQ multiplex PCR; TCRdb has only the in-frame clones, and not every one. This table holds millions of clones, about 95% found once. The sequence was obtained from a man aged 18-30 years in good health. The sequenced sample consisted of naive CD8+ T cells sorted from blood.

The CDR3 DNA reads TGTGCCAGCAGTCCAGCTTCGGGGGCCTACGAGCAGTACTTC. Amino acids: CASSPASGAYEQYF. V gene TRBV6-6 combines with J gene TRBJ2-7, with D perhaps matching TRBD2 (6 bases). CDR1 is MNHNY, CDR2 SVGAGI, per germline (reference sequence). The CDR3 loop spans 14 amino acids. V lost 5 bases and J lost 2, with 13 bases in between.